These T cell receptor beta chains were read from a single sample in a study of CD8 T cells in ankylosing spondylitis. TCRdb used MiXCR to reprocess the 5' RACE reads, holding one entry per CDR3 protein. This table has fewer than 550,000 distinct CDR3 sequences, approximately 5% appearing once. Material for sequencing was blood, either unsorted or a sorted T cell fraction (not recorded which). The receptors stem from a male donor with ankylosing spondylitis. Each CDR3 is given with its conserved first and last residue. A D gene is named only where the DNA matches it firmly. Only part of the rows carry a size: once, few, many, or a class if the clone is expanded.

D: .; J: TRBJ2-5; V: TRBV15; size: few; DNA: TGTGCCACCAGCTCCCCGAGGGGGGGGGGCGTATTCGAGACCCAGTACTTC; CDR3: CATSSPRGGGVFETQYF
D: TRBD2; J: TRBJ2-1; V: TRBV20-1; size: many; DNA: TGCAGTGCTAGAGATCGAGCGGGGGGTTACAATGAGCAGTTCTTC; CDR3: CSARDRAGGYNEQFF
D: .; J: TRBJ1-5; V: TRBV15; size: many; DNA: TGTGCCACCAGCAGAGTACACGGACCGACAGATCAGCCCCAGCATTTT; CDR3: CATSRVHGPTDQPQHF
D: .; J: TRBJ1-1; V: TRBV2; size: many; DNA: TGTGCCAGCAGTAAAAGGGGGGTCGGGGGCAGGGCTGAAGCTTTCTTT; CDR3: CASSKRGVGGRAEAFF
D: .; J: TRBJ1-2; V: TRBV7-6; size: many; DNA: TGTGCCAGCAGCTCCGGACCGGGAAGAGCCTATGGCTACACCTTC; CDR3: CASSSGPGRAYGYTF
D: .; J: TRBJ2-5; V: TRBV5-1; size: many; DNA: TGCGCCAGCAGCTCGGCCCGGGACGGAGAAGAGACCCAGTACTTC; CDR3: CASSSARDGEETQYF
D: .; J: TRBJ1-5; V: TRBV5-1; size: many; DNA: TGCGCCAGCAGCTTGAGCGGAGGCACAGCCCCTCAGCCCCAGCATTTT; CDR3: CASSLSGGTAPQPQHF
D: .; J: TRBJ2-7; V: TRBV9; size: many; DNA: TGTGCCAGCAGCGTAGTCCGAGGGGAAGGGGACGAGCAGTACTTC; CDR3: CASSVVRGEGDEQYF
D: .; J: TRBJ2-1; V: TRBV29-1; size: many; DNA: TGCAGCGTTGAAGAATTCTCGGACTTATCCTACAATGAGCAGTTCTTC; CDR3: CSVEEFSDLSYNEQFF
D: .; J: TRBJ1-3; V: TRBV5-1; size: many; DNA: TGCGCCAGCAGCTTGGAACGACGGATTTCTGGAAACACCATATATTTT; CDR3: CASSLERRISGNTIYF
D: .; J: TRBJ2-2; V: TRBV4-3; size: many; DNA: TGCGCCAGCAGCCTAGCTTGGGACCTCACCGGGGAGCTGTTTTTT; CDR3: CASSLAWDLTGELFF
D: TRBD1; J: TRBJ2-5; V: TRBV29-1; size: many; DNA: TGCAGCGTACATCCACAGGGGGTGTGGGAGACCCAGTACTTC; CDR3: CSVHPQGVWETQYF
D: .; J: TRBJ2-2; V: TRBV15; size: many; DNA: TGTGCCACCAGCAGGGGACCCCAGAACACCGGGGAGCTGTTTTTT; CDR3: CATSRGPQNTGELFF
D: .; J: TRBJ1-6; V: TRBV5-1; size: many; DNA: TGCGCCAGCAGCTTGGAATGGTCAAATTCACCCCTCCACTTT; CDR3: CASSLEWSNSPLHF
D: .; J: TRBJ2-1; V: TRBV14; size: many; DNA: TGTGCCAGCGGGAAATTGTGGGGGCAGTTCTTC; CDR3: CASGKLWGQFF
D: TRBD2; J: TRBJ2-1; V: TRBV20-1; size: few; DNA: TGCAGTGCTAGAGAGGCTAGCGGGTACAGCTCCTACAATGAGCAGTTCTTC; CDR3: CSAREASGYSSYNEQFF
D: .; J: TRBJ2-5; V: TRBV24-1; size: .; DNA: TGTGCCACCAGGGATCCCGGGGAGACCCAGTACTTC; CDR3: CATRDPGETQYF
D: TRBD1; J: TRBJ2-1; V: TRBV19; size: few; DNA: TGTGCCAGTAGTGAAGGGACAGGACGAGAGCAGTTCTTC; CDR3: CASSEGTGREQFF
D: TRBD2; J: TRBJ2-7; V: TRBV7-2; size: .; DNA: TGTGCCAGCAGCTTAGTGACTAGCGGATCCTACGAGCAGTACTTC; CDR3: CASSLVTSGSYEQYF
D: TRBD2; J: TRBJ2-5; V: TRBV12-3/TRBV12-4; size: .; DNA: TGTGCCAGCACCCGGGGGGCACTAGCGGGATATTATCAAGAGACCCAGTACTTC; CDR3: CASTRGALAGYYQETQYF
D: TRBD1; J: TRBJ1-2; V: TRBV5-1; size: many; DNA: TGTGCCAGCAGCCCAGACAGGGGTGGCTACACCTTC; CDR3: CASSPDRGGYTF
D: TRBD1; J: TRBJ1-5; V: TRBV20-1; size: many; DNA: TGCAGTGCTACCGGGACAGGGGGCCAGCCCCAGCATTTT; CDR3: CSATGTGGQPQHF
D: .; J: TRBJ1-1; V: TRBV7-2; size: many; DNA: TGTGCCAGCAGCAATACTCCGGGGTCCACTGAAGCTTTCTTT; CDR3: CASSNTPGSTEAFF
D: .; J: TRBJ2-3; V: TRBV5-1; size: many; DNA: TGCGCCAGCAGCTTCACAGCGGCCTACACAGATACGCAGTATTTT; CDR3: CASSFTAAYTDTQYF
D: .; J: TRBJ1-6; V: TRBV15; size: many; DNA: TGTGCCACCAGCGGCTTGGGGGGGTCCTATAATTCACCCCTCCACTTT; CDR3: CATSGLGGSYNSPLHF
D: .; J: TRBJ1-5; V: TRBV10-3; size: many; DNA: TGTGCCATCAGCCCGGAAGGTAGCAATCAGCCCCAGCATTTT; CDR3: CAISPEGSNQPQHF
D: .; J: TRBJ2-7; V: TRBV27; size: many; DNA: TGTGCCAGCAGTACCTCCACAGGGAAACCGTACTTC; CDR3: CASSTSTGKPYF
D: .; J: TRBJ2-5; V: TRBV7-2; size: many; DNA: TGTGCCAGCAGCCAAATGATTCTGGGCTTCCAAGAGACCCAGTACTTC; CDR3: CASSQMILGFQETQYF
D: TRBD2; J: TRBJ2-1; V: TRBV5-1; size: few; DNA: TGCGCCAGCAGCTTGGCAAGCGGGGGGCAAAATGAGCAGTTCTTC; CDR3: CASSLASGGQNEQFF
D: TRBD2; J: TRBJ2-5; V: TRBV4-3; size: many; DNA: TGCGCCAGCAGCCATACTAGCGGGAGAGGAGAGACCCAGTACTTC; CDR3: CASSHTSGRGETQYF
D: TRBD1; J: TRBJ2-5; V: TRBV7-9; size: few; DNA: TGTGCCAGCAGCTTACGGGACAGGGTGCAAGAGACCCAGTACTTC; CDR3: CASSLRDRVQETQYF
D: .; J: TRBJ2-1; V: TRBV20-1; size: many; DNA: TGCAGTGCTAACGACAATGAGCAGTTCTTC; CDR3: CSANDNEQFF
D: .; J: TRBJ1-3; V: TRBV10-3; size: many; DNA: TGTGCCATCACCGAAACGGCATTCGGCGGAAACACCATATATTTT; CDR3: CAITETAFGGNTIYF
D: TRBD2; J: TRBJ2-1; V: TRBV7-9; size: many; DNA: TGTGCCAGCAGCTTGGGACTAGCGGGAGATAGTGAGCAGTTCTTC; CDR3: CASSLGLAGDSEQFF
D: .; J: TRBJ2-7; V: TRBV7-9; size: .; DNA: TGTGCCAGCAGCGATCAGTCCTACGAGCAGTACTTC; CDR3: CASSDQSYEQYF
D: .; J: TRBJ1-6; V: TRBV29-1; size: many; DNA: TGCAGCGTTGAAGAAGACAGGAACCTCCACTTT; CDR3: CSVEEDRNLHF
D: TRBD1; J: TRBJ2-3; V: TRBV9; size: many; DNA: TGTGCCAGCAGCGTAGTTGGCAGGGGGACCGATACGCAGTATTTT; CDR3: CASSVVGRGTDTQYF
D: TRBD2; J: TRBJ2-3; V: TRBV20-1; size: many; DNA: TGCAGTGCTGCACGACAGCGGGAGGCGGCAGATACGCAGTATTTT; CDR3: CSAARQREAADTQYF
D: .; J: TRBJ2-2; V: TRBV24-1; size: many; DNA: TGTGCCACCAGTGATTTGCCAGTGAACACCGGGGAGCTGTTTTTT; CDR3: CATSDLPVNTGELFF
D: .; J: TRBJ2-5; V: TRBV6-2/TRBV6-3; size: few; DNA: TGTGCCAGCAGATCTGGACTCCTGTGGTACTTC; CDR3: CASRSGLLWYF
D: .; J: TRBJ2-1; V: TRBV5-1; size: many; DNA: TGCGCCAGCAGGATGATGAATGAGCAGTTCTTC; CDR3: CASRMMNEQFF
D: .; J: TRBJ1-1; V: TRBV7-9; size: many; DNA: TGTGCCAGCAGCTGGGGGGGGAGGACCACTGAAGCTTTCTTT; CDR3: CASSWGGRTTEAFF
D: .; J: TRBJ2-2; V: TRBV29-1; size: many; DNA: TGCAGCGTTGGGGGCAGGGTCGTTGACACCGGGGAGCTGTTTTTT; CDR3: CSVGGRVVDTGELFF
D: .; J: TRBJ1-6; V: TRBV27; size: .; DNA: TGTGCCAGCACCTGGGGGGGCGCTTCACCCCTCCACTTT; CDR3: CASTWGGASPLHF
D: .; J: TRBJ2-3; V: TRBV5-1; size: many; DNA: TGCGCCAGCAGAGCGGGTCCCTCCGGCGCAGATACGCAGTATTTT; CDR3: CASRAGPSGADTQYF
D: .; J: TRBJ2-1; V: TRBV12-3/TRBV12-4; size: many; DNA: TGTGCCAGCAGTTTTAACGGAGACCGTTACAATGAGCAGTTCTTC; CDR3: CASSFNGDRYNEQFF